The 20 T cell receptor beta chains below were found in one sample sequenced in a study of identical twins. MiXCR, applied by TCRdb to the 5' RACE reads, yields one record per CDR3 protein. The data hold roughly 1,500,000 distinct CDR3 sequences, with more than 30% observed a single time. The source material was cord blood. The origin of the receptors is a newborn girl in good health.

As for this clonotype: A much larger clone lies one base from this, so it may be a read error. This chain links TRBV29-1 with TRBJ2-7, with D unclear. The length of the CDR3 is 13 residues. Germline CDR1 reads SQVTM; CDR2 reads ANQGSEA. The CDR3 here is CGVDDPFGYEQYF. The CDR3 DNA follows: TGCGGCGTTGATGATCCCTTTGGGTACGAGCAGTACTTC.

The gene calls are TRBV7-9 and TRBJ2-7; D remains unclear. Germline V CDR1 and CDR2: SEHNR, FQNEAQ (reference sequence). CDR3 size: 14 residues. V gave up 10 bases and J gave up 7 bases, with 23 bases separating them. CDR3 region: CAIDPFRVYNEQYF. The DNA of the CDR3 is TGTGCCATCGACCCGTTTCGGGTTTACAATGAGCAGTACTTC.

This clonotype was recorded a few times. This rearrangement joins TRBV12-3 or TRBV12-4 to TRBJ2-7, with 8 bases that match TRBD2. This CDR3 spans 17 amino acids. J lost 0 bases, V lost 6 bases, and 13 bases had no gene match. CDR3 bases: TGTGCCAGCAGCCTTCCTGAGCGGGGGCTCCGCTCCTACGAGCAGTACTTC. Translating gives CASSLPERGLRSYEQYF.

There are a few counts of this clonotype. This chain links TRBV11-2 with TRBJ2-4, with 11 bases fitting TRBD1. The DNA end favors TRBJ2-7, so the J call may be wrong. From germline, CDR1 is SGHAT and CDR2 FQNNGV. The length of the CDR3 is 16 residues. The CDR3 DNA follows: TGTGCCAGCAGCTTTCCGGGACAGGGGGAAACCTACGAGCAGTACTTC. Its protein is CASSFPGQGETYEQYF.

This clonotype was seen repeatedly, ten times or more. The chain recombines TRBV6-1 with TRBJ2-3, with a tentative D call TRBD1 (5 bases). Trimming took off 11 bases at V and 6 bases at J, with 18 bases between the two ends. The CDR3 extends over 13 amino acids. CDR1 MNHNS and CDR2 SASEGT come from the germline V gene. The CDR3 protein is CAVRQRMADTQYF. The CDR3 nucleotides read TGTGCCGTCAGACAGCGAATGGCGGATACGCAGTATTTT.

V gene TRBV2 combines with J gene TRBJ2-7, with no clear D. Trimming took off 8 bases at V and 0 bases at J, with 8 bases between the two ends. This CDR3 region has 12 residues. In germline, CDR1 is SNHLY, CDR2 FYNNEI. CDR3 sequence: CASGPVSYEQYF. The CDR3 DNA follows: TGTGCCAGCGGCCCAGTCTCCTACGAGCAGTACTTC.

The rearrangement uses TRBV28 and TRBJ1-3, with TRBD1 matching over 8 bases. V was pared by 5 bases and J by 4 bases, with 4 bases of the junction left unmatched. From germline, CDR1 is MDHEN and CDR2 SYDVKM. This CDR3 has 14 residues. The CDR3 DNA reads TGTGCCAGCAGTCCGGGACAGGTCGGAAACACCATATATTTT. This translates into CASSPGQVGNTIYF.

J is TRBJ2-1 and V is TRBV19; D is ambiguous. Trimming left V 2 bases short and J 1 base short, with 9 bases between. This CDR3 spans 15 amino acids. The V gene's germline CDR1 is LNHDA and CDR2 SQIVND (reference sequence). The CDR3 here is CASSIPGRSYNEQFF. DNA of the CDR3: TGTGCCAGTAGTATACCGGGCCGATCCTACAATGAGCAGTTCTTC.

This clonotype turned up a few times. V is TRBV5-1 and J is TRBJ2-5; 7 positions match TRBD2. Trimming at V came to 4 bases and at J to 5 bases, leaving 8 bases not matched to a gene. Germline V gives CDR1 SGHRS, CDR2 YFSETQ. This CDR3 contains 14 residues. The CDR3 loop is CASSRAGTWETQYF. In DNA form, the CDR3 reads TGCGCCAGCAGCCGAGCGGGGACCTGGGAGACCCAGTACTTC.

V and J are TRBV5-4 and TRBJ2-5; D is undetermined. Trimming left V 2 bases short and J 5 bases short, with 7 bases between. The germline gives CDR1 SGHNT, CDR2 YYREEE (reference sequence). The CDR3 contains 12 residues. CDR3 residues: CASSLSDETQYF. As DNA, the CDR3 is TGTGCCAGCAGCTTAAGCGATGAGACCCAGTACTTC.

Comments on this clonotype: A read error is the likely source, as a far larger clone sits one nucleotide away. The chain carries TRBV28 and TRBJ2-4; D is ambiguous. The assigned J gene may be wrong: the sequence end matches TRBJ2-7 better. This CDR3 contains 11 residues. Germline loops: CDR1 MDHEN, CDR2 SYDVKM. Here the CDR3 DNA reads TGTGCCGGCAGTCCCCAGTACGAGCAGTACTTC. Translation: CAGSPQYEQYF.

In the case of this clonotype: The junction departs from germline at one end; a sequencing error may be responsible. The J gene is TRBJ2-1, the V gene TRBV24-1, with D tentatively TRBD2 (6 bases). From germline, CDR1 is KGHDR and CDR2 SFDVKD. CDR3 length: 17 amino acids. The CDR3 is CTTSEYPGLGSYNEQFF. The CDR3 nucleotides are TGTACCACCAGTGAATATCCGGGACTGGGATCCTACAATGAGCAGTTCTTC.

The chain carries TRBV12-3 or TRBV12-4 and TRBJ1-4; 7 bases are shared with TRBD1. J lost 2 bases, V lost 7 bases, and 10 bases had no gene match. This CDR3 has 16 residues. The CDR3 sequence: CASKRTGGMTNEKLFF. In DNA, the CDR3 is TGTGCCAGCAAAAGGACAGGTGGTATGACTAATGAAAAACTGTTTTTT.

The chain has TRBV27 and TRBJ2-1; 13 bases line up with TRBD2. Trimming at V came to 6 bases and at J to 4 bases, leaving 6 bases not matched to a gene. This CDR3 spans 16 amino acids. The germline CDR1 and CDR2 sequences are MNHEY and SMNVEV (reference sequence). The CDR3 DNA follows: TGTGCCAGCAGCTGGACTAGCGGGGGCTTTTACAATGAGCAGTTCTTC. Translating gives CASSWTSGGFYNEQFF.

A word on this clonotype: A much larger clone is a single base away; this may be a read error. V usage is TRBV29-1 and J usage is TRBJ2-7, with D perhaps matching TRBD2 (5 bases). The V and J ends lost 6 bases and 5 bases respectively, with 11 bases between them. The germline CDR1 and CDR2 sequences are SQVTM and ANQGSEA. This CDR3 has 11 residues. As DNA, the CDR3 is TGCAGCGTACGCGGGTGGGACGAGCAGTACTTC. This codes for CSVRGWDEQYF.

This chain links TRBV12-3 or TRBV12-4 with TRBJ2-3; D may be TRBD1 or TRBD2 (5 bases each). The CDR3 totals 14 residues. The V and J ends lost 8 bases and 5 bases respectively, with 17 bases between them. The CDR3 bases are TGTGCCAGCGGGGAGAGGGGATGGGAAGATACGCAGTATTTT. This codes for CASGERGWEDTQYF.

V and J are TRBV12-3 or TRBV12-4 and TRBJ2-1; no reliable D call. The CDR3 has 16 amino acids. Between the trimmed V and J ends, which lost 5 bases and 2 bases, there was a span of 16 bases. CDR3 sequence (DNA): TGTGCCAGCAGTGGGTTGGGCTACTACCCCTACAATGAGCAGTTCTTC. Encoded protein: CASSGLGYYPYNEQFF.

This chain links TRBV18 with TRBJ1-2, with D possibly matching TRBD1 (5 bases). Looked up from germline, CDR1 is KGHSH and CDR2 is LQKENI. CDR3 size: 14 residues. Trimming stripped 7 bases from V and 0 bases from J, with 12 bases between. The CDR3 here is CASLGRLTNYGYTF. The CDR3 DNA is TGTGCCAGCTTGGGACGGCTAACTAACTATGGCTACACCTTC.

At least ten counts were recorded for this clonotype. The V call is TRBV7-2, the J call TRBJ2-7, with a tentative D call TRBD1 (6 bases). With 2 bases removed from V and 2 bases from J, the gap between germline ends came to 13 bases. The CDR3 consists of 15 residues. Germline V gene lookup returns CDR1 SGHTA and CDR2 FQGNSA. CDR3 residues: CASSLSWTATYEQYF. The CDR3 nucleotides are TGTGCCAGCAGCTTATCGTGGACAGCAACCTACGAGCAGTACTTC.

The gene calls are TRBV7-9 and TRBJ2-2, with 13 bases fitting TRBD2. Germline values: CDR1 SEHNR, CDR2 FQNEAQ (reference sequence). V dropped 3 bases and J dropped 6; count of bases not matched to a gene: 10. This CDR3 is built from 18 residues. The CDR3 reads CASSFNGRGLAGAGELFF. CDR3 bases: TGTGCCAGCAGCTTTAACGGACGTGGACTAGCGGGAGCCGGGGAGCTGTTTTTT.